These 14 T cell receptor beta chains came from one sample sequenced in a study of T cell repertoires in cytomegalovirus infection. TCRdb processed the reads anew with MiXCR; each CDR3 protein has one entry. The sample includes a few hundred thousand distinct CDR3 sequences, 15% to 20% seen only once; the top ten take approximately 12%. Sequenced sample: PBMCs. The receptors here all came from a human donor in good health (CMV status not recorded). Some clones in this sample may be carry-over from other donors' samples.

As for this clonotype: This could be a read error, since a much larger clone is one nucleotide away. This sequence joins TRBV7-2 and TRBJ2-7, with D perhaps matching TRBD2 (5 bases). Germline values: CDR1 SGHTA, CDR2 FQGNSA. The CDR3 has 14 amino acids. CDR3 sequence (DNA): TGTGCCAGCAGCTTTCGGTCCAGGAGGAACGAGCAGCACTTC. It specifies CASSFRSRRNEQHF.

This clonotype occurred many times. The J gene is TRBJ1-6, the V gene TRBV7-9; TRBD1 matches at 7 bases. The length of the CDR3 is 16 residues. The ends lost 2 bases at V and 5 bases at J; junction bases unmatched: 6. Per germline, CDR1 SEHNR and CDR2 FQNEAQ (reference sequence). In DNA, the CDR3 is TGTGCCAGCAGCTTATTCAGGGGGAGTAATAATTCACCCCTCCACTTT. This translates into CASSLFRGSNNSPLHF. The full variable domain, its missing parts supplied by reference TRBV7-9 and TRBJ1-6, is DTGVSQNPRHKITKRGQNVTFRCDPISEHNRLYWYRQTLGQGPEFLTYFQNEAQLEKSRLLSDRFSAERPKGSFSTLEIQRTEQGDSAMYLCASSLFRGSNNSPLHFGNGTRLTVT.

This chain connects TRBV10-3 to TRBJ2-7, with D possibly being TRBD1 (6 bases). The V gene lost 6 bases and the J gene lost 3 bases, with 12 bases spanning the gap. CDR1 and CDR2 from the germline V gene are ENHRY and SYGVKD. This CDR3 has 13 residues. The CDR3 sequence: CAIRGDTNYEQYF. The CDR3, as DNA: TGTGCCATCAGGGGGGACACAAACTACGAGCAGTACTTC.

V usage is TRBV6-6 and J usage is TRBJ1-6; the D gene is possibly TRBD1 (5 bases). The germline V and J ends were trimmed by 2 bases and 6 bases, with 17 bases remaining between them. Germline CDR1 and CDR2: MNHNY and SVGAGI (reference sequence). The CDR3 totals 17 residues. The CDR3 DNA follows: TGTGCCAGCAGTTACGATCCCCAGGGTGGAGTTAATTCACCCCTCCACTTT. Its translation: CASSYDPQGGVNSPLHF.

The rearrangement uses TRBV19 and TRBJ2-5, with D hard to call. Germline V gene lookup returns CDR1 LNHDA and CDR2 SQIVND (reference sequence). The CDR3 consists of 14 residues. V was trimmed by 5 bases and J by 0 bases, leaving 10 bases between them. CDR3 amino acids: CASSQGRNQETQYF. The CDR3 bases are TGTGCCAGTAGTCAAGGCAGAAACCAAGAGACCCAGTACTTC.

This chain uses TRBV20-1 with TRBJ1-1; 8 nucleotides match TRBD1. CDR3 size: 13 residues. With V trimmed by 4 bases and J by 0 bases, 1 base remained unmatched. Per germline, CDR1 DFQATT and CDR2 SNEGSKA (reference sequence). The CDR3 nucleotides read TGCAGTGCTAAGGGACAGGTGAACACTGAAGCTTTCTTT. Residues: CSAKGQVNTEAFF.

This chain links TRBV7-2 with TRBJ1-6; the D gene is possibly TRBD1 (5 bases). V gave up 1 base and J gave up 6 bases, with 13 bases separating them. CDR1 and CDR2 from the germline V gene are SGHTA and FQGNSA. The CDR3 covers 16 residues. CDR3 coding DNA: TGTGCCAGCAGCTTAGGGGTGGGGGGGGGTAATTCACCCCTCCACTTT. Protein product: CASSLGVGGGNSPLHF.

CDR3 loop: CSAHRGGLGTEAFF. The DNA for the CDR3 is TGCAGTGCCCACAGAGGGGGCCTCGGCACTGAAGCTTTCTTT. The J gene is TRBJ1-1, the V gene TRBV20-1; 7 nucleotides align to TRBD1. Germline values: CDR1 DFQATT, CDR2 SNEGSKA (reference sequence). CDR3 length: 14 residues. The V gene end was trimmed by 6 bases and the J gene end by 4 bases; junction bases not matched to a gene: 11.

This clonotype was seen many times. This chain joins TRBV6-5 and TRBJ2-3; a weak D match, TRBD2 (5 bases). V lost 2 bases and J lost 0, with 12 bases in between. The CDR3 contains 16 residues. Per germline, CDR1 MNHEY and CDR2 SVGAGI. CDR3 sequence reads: CASSYGLAPSTDTQYF. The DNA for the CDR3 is TGTGCCAGCAGTTACGGGTTAGCGCCTAGCACAGATACGCAGTATTTT.

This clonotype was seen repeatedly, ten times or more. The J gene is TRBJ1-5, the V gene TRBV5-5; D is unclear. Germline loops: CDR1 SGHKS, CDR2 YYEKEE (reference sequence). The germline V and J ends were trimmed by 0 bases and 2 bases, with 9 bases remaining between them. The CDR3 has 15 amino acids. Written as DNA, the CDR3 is TGTGCCAGCAGCTTGGGGGTCGGAGGCAATCAGCCCCAGCATTTT. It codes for CASSLGVGGNQPQHF.

The CDR3 nucleotides are TGTGCCAGCAGTGGGACCGGCCCTGGAAACACCATATATTTT. This gives the protein CASSGTGPGNTIYF. This chain joins TRBV28 and TRBJ1-3; D may be TRBD1 (5 bases). Germline V gives CDR1 MDHEN, CDR2 SYDVKM. The CDR3 consists of 14 residues. Trimming took 5 bases from V and 2 from J, leaving 10 bases between them.

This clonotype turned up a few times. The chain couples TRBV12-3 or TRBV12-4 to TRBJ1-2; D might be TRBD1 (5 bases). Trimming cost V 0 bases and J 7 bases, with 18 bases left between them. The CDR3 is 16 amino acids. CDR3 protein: CASSLALGAGPGGYTF. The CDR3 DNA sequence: TGTGCCAGCAGTTTAGCGCTTGGGGCAGGCCCCGGTGGCTACACCTTC.

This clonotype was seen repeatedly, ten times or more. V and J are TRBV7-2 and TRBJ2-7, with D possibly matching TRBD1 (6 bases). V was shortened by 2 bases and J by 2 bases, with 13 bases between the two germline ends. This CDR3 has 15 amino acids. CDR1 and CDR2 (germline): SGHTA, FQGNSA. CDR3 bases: TGTGCCAGCAGCTTACAGGGGAAACGGGCCTACGAGCAGTACTTC. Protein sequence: CASSLQGKRAYEQYF.

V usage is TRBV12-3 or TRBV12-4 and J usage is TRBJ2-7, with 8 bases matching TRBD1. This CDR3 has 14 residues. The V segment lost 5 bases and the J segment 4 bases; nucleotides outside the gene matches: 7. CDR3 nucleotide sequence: TGTGCCAGCAGTAAACAGGGGGGTGGTTACGAGCAGTACTTC. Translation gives CASSKQGGGYEQYF.